This T cell receptor beta chain was profiled in a study of blood T cell repertoires in COVID-19. Study at large: The United States, Italy and Spain were the sources of the acute and convalescent COVID-19 samples. PBMCs, B-cell-depleted T cells, or T cells provided the cDNA or gDNA that made up the material.

Germline V gene data show CDR1 as MDHEN and CDR2 as SYDVKM. The CDR3 has 11 residues. The V end lost 3 bases, the J end lost 4 bases, and 4 bases lay between the germline ends. In the study's own analysis: The authors estimated nucleated cell counts from reference gene primer amplification. The assay was immunoSEQ multiplex PCR, and TCRdb's table has in-frame clones only and misses some. Clone size and V and J calls were adopted from that table, with D and trimming inferred from the DNA. Of some 28,000 clones listed, around 89% were seen once; the top ten hold 10%. J is TRBJ2-7 and V is TRBV28, with D unclear. The receptor comes from a man aged 60-69 years with acute or convalescent COVID-19. Sample: peripheral blood. The CDR3 region is CASSFLYEQYF. The CDR3 DNA reads as TGTGCCAGCAGTTTCTTATACGAGCAGTACTTC. Full variable domain (missing parts from reference TRBV28 and TRBJ2-7): DVKVTQSSRYLVKRTGEKVFLECVQDMDHENMFWYRQDPGLGLRLIYFSYDVKMKEKGDIPEGYSVSREKKERFSLILESASTNQTSMYLCASSFLYEQYFGPGTRLTVT.